This T cell receptor beta chain was retrieved from a study of beta chain features in type 1 diabetes. Investigators reverse transcribed all isolated RNA, so they sequenced expressed TCRB transcripts. The protocol was immunoSEQ multiplex PCR, while the TCRdb copy is restricted to in-frame clones and leaves out a portion. The sample yields hundreds of thousands of clones, roughly a sixth seen once. This clone occurred a few times. Its antigen is unidentified. Germline V lookup: CDR1 SEHNR, CDR2 FQNEAQ (reference sequence). Trimming stripped 1 base from V and 11 bases from J, with 11 bases between. There are 12 residues in the CDR3. Study outcomes and limitations: No resolution was reached here on whether HLA type influences TCRB rearrangement.

The TCR comes from a man between 18 and 29 years old in good health. The V gene is TRBV7-9, the J gene TRBJ1-1; unclear D gene. Sequenced: naive CD4+ T cells from blood. DNA for the CDR3: TGTGCCAGCAGCTTAGAGGGCGGAGGGGCTTTCTTT. This gives the protein CASSLEGGGAFF.